A selection of T cell receptor beta chains follows, all from one sample in a study of T cells after yellow fever vaccination. Each CDR3 protein gets one entry after TCRdb re-called the 5' RACE reads with MiXCR. The data contain just under 600,000 distinct CDR3 sequences, about 14% of them singletons. Sequenced material: PBMCs, taken on the day of the yellow fever booster vaccination. These receptor sequences come from a man younger than 40 who received the YFV17D yellow fever vaccine. The CDR3 runs from the conserved cysteine through the conserved F or W. The order of the fields is J gene, V gene, D gene, clone size, CDR3 protein, CDR3 DNA. A D gene is named only where the DNA matches it firmly. Some rows mark clone size as missing; the rest say once, few, many or name a class of expanded clone.

j_gene: TRBJ2-4
v_gene: TRBV7-9
d_gene: .
abundance: .
CDR3aa: CAGTGTENIQYF
CDR3nt: TGTGCCGGAACGGGGACGGAAAACATTCAGTACTTC

j_gene: TRBJ2-2
v_gene: TRBV7-3
d_gene: .
abundance: .
CDR3aa: CASSPRRGTTGELFF
CDR3nt: TGTGCCAGCAGCCCCCGTAGAGGGACGACCGGGGAGCTGTTTTTT

j_gene: TRBJ2-1
v_gene: TRBV20-1
d_gene: .
abundance: .
CDR3aa: CSAREELGANEQFF
CDR3nt: TGCAGTGCTAGAGAAGAACTGGGGGCGAATGAGCAGTTCTTC

j_gene: TRBJ2-3
v_gene: TRBV7-2
d_gene: .
abundance: many
CDR3aa: CASSNGPTDTQYF
CDR3nt: TGTGCCAGCAGCAATGGCCCTACAGATACGCAGTATTTT

j_gene: TRBJ2-5
v_gene: TRBV12-3/TRBV12-4
d_gene: .
abundance: .
CDR3aa: CASGGGYETQYF
CDR3nt: TGTGCCAGCGGGGGTGGGTACGAGACCCAGTACTTC

j_gene: TRBJ2-3
v_gene: TRBV5-5
d_gene: TRBD2
abundance: few
CDR3aa: CASSLIIAGERDTQYF
CDR3nt: TGTGCCAGCAGCTTAATTATTGCGGGAGAGAGAGATACGCAGTATTTT

j_gene: TRBJ2-3
v_gene: TRBV7-2
d_gene: TRBD1
abundance: few
CDR3aa: CASTRQGATDTQYF
CDR3nt: TGTGCCAGCACCAGACAGGGCGCGACAGATACGCAGTATTTT

j_gene: TRBJ2-4
v_gene: TRBV12-3/TRBV12-4
d_gene: TRBD1
abundance: .
CDR3aa: CASRPTGGNIQYF
CDR3nt: TGTGCCAGCAGGCCAACAGGGGGGAACATTCAGTACTTC

j_gene: TRBJ2-7
v_gene: TRBV28
d_gene: .
abundance: few
CDR3aa: CASSLDTDYEQYF
CDR3nt: TGTGCCAGCAGTCTGGACACCGACTACGAGCAGTACTTC

j_gene: TRBJ2-1
v_gene: TRBV5-1
d_gene: .
abundance: few
CDR3aa: CASGDEQFF
CDR3nt: TGCGCCAGCGGCGATGAGCAGTTCTTC

j_gene: TRBJ1-1
v_gene: TRBV20-1
d_gene: .
abundance: .
CDR3aa: CSADGAEGTEAFF
CDR3nt: TGCAGTGCTGACGGGGCCGAGGGGACTGAAGCTTTCTTT

j_gene: TRBJ2-7
v_gene: TRBV20-1
d_gene: TRBD2
abundance: .
CDR3aa: CSARVFGLAYEQYF
CDR3nt: TGCAGTGCTAGAGTTTTCGGACTAGCGTACGAGCAGTACTTC

j_gene: TRBJ2-7
v_gene: TRBV21-1
d_gene: .
abundance: .
CDR3aa: CASSSGSDTNYEQYF
CDR3nt: TGTGCCAGCAGCTCGGGAAGCGACACCAACTACGAGCAGTACTTC

j_gene: TRBJ2-1
v_gene: TRBV7-2
d_gene: .
abundance: .
CDR3aa: CASSWVNEQFF
CDR3nt: TGTGCCAGCAGCTGGGTCAATGAGCAGTTCTTC

j_gene: TRBJ1-1
v_gene: TRBV6-2/TRBV6-3
d_gene: .
abundance: few
CDR3aa: CASSYSLVPEAFF
CDR3nt: TGTGCCAGCAGTTACTCGTTGGTGCCTGAAGCTTTCTTT

j_gene: TRBJ1-1
v_gene: TRBV7-9
d_gene: TRBD1
abundance: few
CDR3aa: CASNWDREVSAFF
CDR3nt: TGTGCCAGCAACTGGGACAGGGAGGTATCAGCTTTCTTT

j_gene: TRBJ2-3
v_gene: TRBV11-2
d_gene: .
abundance: .
CDR3aa: CASSHPDTQYF
CDR3nt: TGTGCCAGCAGCCACCCAGATACGCAGTATTTT

j_gene: TRBJ1-1
v_gene: TRBV9
d_gene: TRBD1
abundance: few
CDR3aa: CASRSDRDEAFF
CDR3nt: TGTGCCAGCAGGTCAGACAGGGATGAAGCTTTCTTT

j_gene: TRBJ2-3
v_gene: TRBV7-2
d_gene: .
abundance: many
CDR3aa: CASSLEVSTDTQYF
CDR3nt: TGTGCCAGCAGCTTAGAAGTTAGCACAGATACGCAGTATTTT

j_gene: TRBJ2-7
v_gene: TRBV9
d_gene: TRBD1
abundance: .
CDR3aa: CASSATGQGTYEQYF
CDR3nt: TGTGCCAGCAGCGCCACCGGACAGGGAACCTACGAGCAGTACTTC

j_gene: TRBJ2-1
v_gene: TRBV4-3
d_gene: TRBD2
abundance: few
CDR3aa: CASSQDQVAGYNEQFF
CDR3nt: TGCGCCAGCAGCCAAGATCAAGTAGCGGGGTACAATGAGCAGTTCTTC

j_gene: TRBJ2-5
v_gene: TRBV2
d_gene: .
abundance: few
CDR3aa: CASSEIETQYF
CDR3nt: TGTGCCAGCAGTGAAATTGAGACCCAGTACTTC

j_gene: TRBJ2-6
v_gene: TRBV3-1
d_gene: .
abundance: .
CDR3aa: CASSPYGGAGANVLTF
CDR3nt: TGTGCCAGCAGCCCCTATGGAGGGGCCGGGGCCAACGTCCTGACTTTC

j_gene: TRBJ2-2
v_gene: TRBV5-1
d_gene: .
abundance: few
CDR3aa: CASSGQGPSGELFF
CDR3nt: TGCGCCAGCAGCGGCCAGGGTCCTAGTGGGGAGCTGTTTTTT

j_gene: TRBJ2-5
v_gene: TRBV6-1
d_gene: .
abundance: .
CDR3aa: CASSVFRETQYF
CDR3nt: TGTGCCAGCAGTGTCTTTCGAGAGACCCAGTACTTC

j_gene: TRBJ2-3
v_gene: TRBV30
d_gene: TRBD1
abundance: few
CDR3aa: CAWRKPALQGAFTDTQYF
CDR3nt: TGTGCCTGGAGAAAACCCGCCCTACAGGGGGCGTTCACAGATACGCAGTATTTT

j_gene: TRBJ2-2
v_gene: TRBV27
d_gene: .
abundance: few
CDR3aa: CASRHLTGRRNTGELFF
CDR3nt: TGTGCCAGCAGACACCTGACAGGGAGGCGGAACACCGGGGAGCTGTTTTTT

j_gene: TRBJ2-3
v_gene: TRBV24-1
d_gene: TRBD2
abundance: .
CDR3aa: CGTSDSGRHKREGRGTDTQYF
CDR3nt: TGTGGCACCAGTGATTCCGGCCGGCATAAGCGGGAGGGCCGTGGGACAGATACGCAGTATTTT

j_gene: TRBJ1-1
v_gene: TRBV30
d_gene: .
abundance: .
CDR3aa: CAWSVLGDRYTEAFF
CDR3nt: TGTGCCTGGAGTGTTCTAGGGGACCGCTACACTGAAGCTTTCTTT

j_gene: TRBJ2-1
v_gene: TRBV9
d_gene: .
abundance: few
CDR3aa: CASSVGGESSYNEQFF
CDR3nt: TGTGCCAGCAGCGTAGGGGGTGAGAGCTCCTACAATGAGCAGTTCTTC

j_gene: TRBJ1-4
v_gene: TRBV20-1
d_gene: .
abundance: .
CDR3aa: CSAEEAATNEKLFF
CDR3nt: TGCAGTGCTGAGGAGGCCGCAACTAATGAAAAACTGTTTTTT

j_gene: TRBJ1-6
v_gene: TRBV3-1
d_gene: TRBD1
abundance: .
CDR3aa: CASSWDRVSFNSPLHF
CDR3nt: TGTGCCAGCAGCTGGGACAGGGTCAGCTTTAATTCACCCCTCCACTTT

j_gene: TRBJ1-3
v_gene: TRBV7-6
d_gene: TRBD1
abundance: few
CDR3aa: CASSLSDRAGNTIYF
CDR3nt: TGTGCCAGCAGCTTATCCGACAGGGCTGGAAACACCATATATTTT

j_gene: TRBJ2-3
v_gene: TRBV7-9
d_gene: .
abundance: .
CDR3aa: CASGSQGLYTDTQYF
CDR3nt: TGTGCCAGCGGTTCCCAGGGACTTTATACAGATACGCAGTATTTT

j_gene: TRBJ2-3
v_gene: TRBV4-3
d_gene: .
abundance: .
CDR3aa: CASSQDRPYPTDTQYF
CDR3nt: TGCGCCAGCAGCCAGGACCGACCCTACCCCACAGATACGCAGTATTTT

j_gene: TRBJ2-5
v_gene: TRBV5-6
d_gene: .
abundance: many
CDR3aa: CASSLPQETQYF
CDR3nt: TGTGCCAGCAGCTTGCCCCAAGAGACCCAGTACTTC

j_gene: TRBJ2-1
v_gene: TRBV10-3
d_gene: TRBD2
abundance: few
CDR3aa: CATRGVAGEYSYNEQFF
CDR3nt: TGTGCCACCAGGGGAGTAGCGGGGGAGTATTCCTACAATGAGCAGTTCTTC

j_gene: TRBJ2-1
v_gene: TRBV24-1
d_gene: TRBD2
abundance: few
CDR3aa: CATSDPGVAGVLNEQFF
CDR3nt: TGTGCCACCAGTGACCCGGGGGTAGCGGGGGTCCTCAATGAGCAGTTCTTC

j_gene: TRBJ2-6
v_gene: TRBV10-3
d_gene: TRBD1
abundance: .
CDR3aa: CAISGFDRASSGANVLTF
CDR3nt: TGTGCCATCAGTGGCTTTGACAGGGCAAGCTCTGGGGCCAACGTCCTGACTTTC

j_gene: TRBJ1-5
v_gene: TRBV6-1
d_gene: .
abundance: few
CDR3aa: CASSHGGTGNQPQHF
CDR3nt: TGTGCCAGCAGCCACGGGGGGACGGGCAATCAGCCCCAGCATTTT

j_gene: TRBJ1-1
v_gene: TRBV5-1
d_gene: .
abundance: .
CDR3aa: CASRASVRGSTEAFF
CDR3nt: .

j_gene: TRBJ1-5
v_gene: TRBV6-1
d_gene: .
abundance: many
CDR3aa: CASSEGGNQPQHF
CDR3nt: TGTGCCAGCAGTGAAGGGGGCAATCAGCCCCAGCATTTT

j_gene: TRBJ2-5
v_gene: TRBV7-8
d_gene: .
abundance: few
CDR3aa: CASSPTRDNQETQYF
CDR3nt: TGTGCCAGCAGTCCAACTAGGGATAACCAAGAGACCCAGTACTTC

j_gene: TRBJ1-4
v_gene: TRBV6-1
d_gene: .
abundance: .
CDR3aa: CASRLRTAGRSEKLFF
CDR3nt: TGTGCCAGCAGACTTCGGACGGCCGGTCGGAGTGAAAAACTGTTTTTT

j_gene: TRBJ1-1
v_gene: TRBV7-9
d_gene: .
abundance: medium-sized
CDR3aa: CASSNTGTSEAFF
CDR3nt: TGTGCCAGCAGCAATACCGGGACCTCTGAAGCTTTCTTT

j_gene: TRBJ2-1
v_gene: TRBV19
d_gene: .
abundance: .
CDR3aa: CASSVARRGEQFF
CDR3nt: TGTGCCAGTAGTGTCGCTAGGAGAGGTGAGCAGTTCTTC

j_gene: TRBJ2-5
v_gene: TRBV6-5
d_gene: .
abundance: few
CDR3aa: CASSYNGRGTQYF
CDR3nt: TGTGCCAGCAGTTACAACGGGAGAGGGACCCAGTACTTC

j_gene: TRBJ2-6
v_gene: TRBV4-3
d_gene: .
abundance: .
CDR3aa: CASSQDAAFGGNVLTF
CDR3nt: TGCGCCAGCAGCCAAGATGCGGCTTTCGGGGGCAACGTCCTGACTTTC